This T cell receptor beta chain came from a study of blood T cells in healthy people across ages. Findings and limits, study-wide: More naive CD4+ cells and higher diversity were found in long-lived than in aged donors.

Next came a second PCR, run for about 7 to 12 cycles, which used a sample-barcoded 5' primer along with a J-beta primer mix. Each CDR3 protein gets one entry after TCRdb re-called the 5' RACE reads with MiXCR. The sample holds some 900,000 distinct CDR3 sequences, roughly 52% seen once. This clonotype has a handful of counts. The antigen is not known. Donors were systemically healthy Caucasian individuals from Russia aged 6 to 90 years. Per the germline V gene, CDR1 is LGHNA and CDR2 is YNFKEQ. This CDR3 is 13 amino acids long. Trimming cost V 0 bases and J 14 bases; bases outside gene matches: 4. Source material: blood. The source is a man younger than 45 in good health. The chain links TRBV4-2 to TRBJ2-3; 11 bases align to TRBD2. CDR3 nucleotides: TGTGCCAGCAGCCAAGATGTGGGACTAGCGGCGTATTTT. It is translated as CASSQDVGLAAYF.